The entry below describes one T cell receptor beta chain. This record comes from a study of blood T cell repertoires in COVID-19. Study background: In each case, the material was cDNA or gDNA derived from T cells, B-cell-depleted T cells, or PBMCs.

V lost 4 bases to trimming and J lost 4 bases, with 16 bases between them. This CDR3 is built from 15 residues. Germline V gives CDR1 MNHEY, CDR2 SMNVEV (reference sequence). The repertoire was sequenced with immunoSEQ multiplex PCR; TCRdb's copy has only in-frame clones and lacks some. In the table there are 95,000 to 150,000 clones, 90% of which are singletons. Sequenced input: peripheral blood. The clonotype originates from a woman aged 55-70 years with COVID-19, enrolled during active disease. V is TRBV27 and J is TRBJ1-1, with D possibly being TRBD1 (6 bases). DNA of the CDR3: TGTGCCAGCAGTTCGGGAGGGGGACAAGTCACTGAAGCTTTCTTT. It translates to CASSSGGGQVTEAFF.